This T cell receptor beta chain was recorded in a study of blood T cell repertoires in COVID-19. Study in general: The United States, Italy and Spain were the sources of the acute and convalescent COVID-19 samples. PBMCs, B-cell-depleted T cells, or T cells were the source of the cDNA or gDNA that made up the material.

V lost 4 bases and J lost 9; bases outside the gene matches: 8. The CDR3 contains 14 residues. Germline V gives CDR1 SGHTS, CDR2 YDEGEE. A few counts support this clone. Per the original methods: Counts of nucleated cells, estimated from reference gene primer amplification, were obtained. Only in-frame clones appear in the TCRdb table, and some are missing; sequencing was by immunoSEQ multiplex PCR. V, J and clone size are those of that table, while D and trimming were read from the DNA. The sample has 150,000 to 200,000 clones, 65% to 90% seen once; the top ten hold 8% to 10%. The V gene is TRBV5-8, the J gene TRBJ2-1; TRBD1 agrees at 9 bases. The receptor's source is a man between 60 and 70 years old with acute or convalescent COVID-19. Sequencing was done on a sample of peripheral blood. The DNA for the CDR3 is TGTGCCAGCAGCGGTGGGACAGGGAGGTTTGAGCAGTTCTTC. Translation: CASSGGTGRFEQFF.